Below, 11 T cell receptor beta chains from the same sample are listed, as sequenced in a study of blood T cell repertoires in COVID-19. Measured with immunoSEQ multiplex PCR; TCRdb has only the in-frame clones, and not every one. The sample records more than 250,000 clones, roughly 86% being singletons. The specimen sequenced was peripheral blood. The receptors stem from a man aged 18 to 29 with active or convalescent COVID-19.

In DNA, the CDR3 is TGTGCCAGCAGCGTCATGCGGGGGCAGTCCTACAATGAGCAGTTCTTC. This sequence encodes CASSVMRGQSYNEQFF. The rearrangement uses TRBV7-2 and TRBJ2-1; TRBD2 might be the D (7 bases). V was pared by 5 bases and J by 1 base, with 15 bases between. In germline, CDR1 is SGHTA, CDR2 FQGNSA. The CDR3 runs to 16 residues.

The gene calls are TRBV19 and TRBJ1-1; D is unresolved. Germline-derived CDR1 and CDR2 are LNHDA and SQIVND (reference sequence). The CDR3 runs to 14 residues. Trimming pared 0 bases from V and 0 bases from J, leaving 5 bases between. The CDR3 loop reads CASSIEIMNTEAFF. The DNA of the CDR3 is TGTGCCAGTAGTATAGAAATAATGAACACTGAAGCTTTCTTT.

DNA of the CDR3: TGTGCCAGCAGTTACCCCCTTGAGGGAGATACGCAGTATTTT. Its translation: CASSYPLEGDTQYF. This chain links TRBV6-6 with TRBJ2-3; D might be TRBD2 (5 bases). The CDR3 contains 14 residues. V lost 2 bases, J lost 5 bases, and 11 bases lay in between. Germline-derived CDR1 and CDR2 are MNHNY and SVGAGI (reference sequence).

The rearrangement links TRBV6-5 to TRBJ2-5; D may be TRBD2 (5 bases). This CDR3 region has 14 residues. CDR1 MNHEY and CDR2 SVGAGI come from the germline V gene. Trimming took 2 bases from V and 2 from J, leaving 9 bases between them. The CDR3 loop reads CASSYGLFQETQYF. The CDR3 bases are TGTGCCAGCAGTTACGGACTCTTTCAAGAGACCCAGTACTTC.

The V gene is TRBV25-1, the J gene TRBJ1-2; the D is unclear. The V end lost 6 bases, the J end lost 6 bases, and 11 bases lay between the germline ends. The V gene's germline CDR1 is MGHDK and CDR2 SYGVNS. The CDR3 is 12 amino acids. The CDR3: CASRAGGDGYTF. The CDR3 coding sequence is TGTGCCAGCAGGGCTGGTGGTGATGGCTACACCTTC.

CDR3 loop: CASSFNWREQYF. In nucleotides, the CDR3 is TGTGCCAGCAGTTTTAATTGGAGGGAGCAGTACTTC. V usage is TRBV12-3 or TRBV12-4 and J usage is TRBJ2-7, with a weak D call TRBD2 (5 bases). The CDR3 has 12 residues. V shed 3 bases and J shed 7 bases, with 10 bases lying between them.

This chain connects TRBV15 to TRBJ2-1; 8 bases are shared with TRBD2. Trimming at V came to 5 bases and at J to 10 bases, leaving 10 bases not matched to a gene. This CDR3 has 14 residues. CDR1 is LNHNV and CDR2 is YYDKDF in the germline V gene (reference sequence). CDR3 nucleotide sequence: TGTGCCACCAGCCCCCATTCGACTAGCGTCGAGCAGTTCTTC. This translates into CATSPHSTSVEQFF.

V is TRBV3-1 (or the pseudogene TRBV3-2) and J is TRBJ2-7; 7 bases map to TRBD1. Germline loops: CDR1 LGHDT, CDR2 YNNKEL (reference sequence). The ends lost 3 bases at V and 1 base at J; junction bases unmatched: 6. CDR3 size: 15 residues. CDR3 nucleotide sequence: TGTGCCAGCAGCCACACCGGGACAGAGTCCTACGAGCAGTACTTC. Translation gives CASSHTGTESYEQYF.

The chain combines TRBV5-5 with TRBJ1-1; D is possibly TRBD1 (6 bases). The germline V and J ends were trimmed by 4 bases and 5 bases, with 24 bases remaining between them. Looked up from germline, CDR1 is SGHKS and CDR2 is YYEKEE (reference sequence). This CDR3 has 17 amino acids. This CDR3 is CASSHSGTPSRRTEAFF. CDR3 DNA sequence: TGTGCCAGCAGCCACTCCGGGACACCCTCAAGGCGTACTGAAGCTTTCTTT.

The chain is built from TRBV7-9 and TRBJ2-5, with TRBD2 as a possible D gene (6 bases). CDR1 and CDR2 (germline): SEHNR, FQNEAQ (reference sequence). V was cut by 5 bases and J by 4 bases, with 20 bases left in between. This CDR3 region has 16 residues. Written as DNA, the CDR3 is TGTGCCAGCAGCCCTATGGGGGGATATCAAGTAGAGACCCAGTACTTC. Translated, it gives CASSPMGGYQVETQYF.

V and J are TRBV7-9 and TRBJ1-1; 7 nucleotides align to TRBD1. J gave up 6 bases and V 3 bases, and 10 bases lay outside the gene matches. The CDR3 extends over 15 amino acids. Germline V lookup: CDR1 SEHNR, CDR2 FQNEAQ (reference sequence). This chain's CDR3 is CASSFGQDKRSEAFF. DNA for the CDR3: TGTGCCAGCAGCTTTGGACAGGACAAGAGGTCTGAAGCTTTCTTT.